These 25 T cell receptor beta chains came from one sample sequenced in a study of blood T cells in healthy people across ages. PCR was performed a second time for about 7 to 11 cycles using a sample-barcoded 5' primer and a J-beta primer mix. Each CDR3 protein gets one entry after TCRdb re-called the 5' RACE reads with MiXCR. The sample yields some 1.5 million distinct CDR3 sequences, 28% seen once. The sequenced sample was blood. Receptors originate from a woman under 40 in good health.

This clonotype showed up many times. CDR3 nucleotides: TGTGCCAGCAGCCCACAGGGAAACACCATATATTTT. Translation: CASSPQGNTIYF. The chain links TRBV7-9 to TRBJ1-3; no reliable D call. V dropped 5 bases and J dropped 4 bases, with 6 bases sitting between them. The CDR3 contains 12 residues. Germline V gene data show CDR1 as SEHNR and CDR2 as FQNEAQ (reference sequence).

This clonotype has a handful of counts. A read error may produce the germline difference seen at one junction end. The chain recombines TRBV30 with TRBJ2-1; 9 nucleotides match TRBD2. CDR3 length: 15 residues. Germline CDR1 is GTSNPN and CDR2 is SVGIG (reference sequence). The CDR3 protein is CAGSSPSGGFNEQFF. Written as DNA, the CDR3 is TGTGCCGGGAGCTCTCCCAGCGGGGGGTTTAATGAGCAGTTCTTC.

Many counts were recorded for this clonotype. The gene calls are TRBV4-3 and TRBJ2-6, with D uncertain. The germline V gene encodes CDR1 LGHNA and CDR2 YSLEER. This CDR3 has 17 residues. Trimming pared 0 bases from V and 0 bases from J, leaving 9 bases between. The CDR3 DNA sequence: TGCGCCAGCAGCCAAGATCCTCACGGCTCTGGGGCCAACGTCCTGACTTTC. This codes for CASSQDPHGSGANVLTF.

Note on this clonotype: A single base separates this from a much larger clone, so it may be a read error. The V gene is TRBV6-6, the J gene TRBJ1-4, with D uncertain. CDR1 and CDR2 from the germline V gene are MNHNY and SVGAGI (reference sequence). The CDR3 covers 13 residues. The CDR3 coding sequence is TGTGCCAGCAGTTACTCGGCAGATGAAAAACGGTTTTTT. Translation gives CASSYSADEKRFF.

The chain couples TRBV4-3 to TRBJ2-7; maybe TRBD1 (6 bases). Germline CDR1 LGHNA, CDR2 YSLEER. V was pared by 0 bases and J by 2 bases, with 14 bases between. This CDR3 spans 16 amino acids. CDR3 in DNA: TGCGCCAGCAGCCAAGAGAGGACAGTCTCGGCCTACGAGCAGTACTTC. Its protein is CASSQERTVSAYEQYF.

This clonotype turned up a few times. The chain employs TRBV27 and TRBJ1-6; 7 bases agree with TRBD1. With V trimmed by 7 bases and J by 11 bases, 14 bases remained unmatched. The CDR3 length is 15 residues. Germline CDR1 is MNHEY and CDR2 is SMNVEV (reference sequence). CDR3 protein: CASNRQGLVNPPLHF. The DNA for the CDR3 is TGTGCCAGCAACCGACAGGGACTAGTTAACCCACCCCTCCACTTT.

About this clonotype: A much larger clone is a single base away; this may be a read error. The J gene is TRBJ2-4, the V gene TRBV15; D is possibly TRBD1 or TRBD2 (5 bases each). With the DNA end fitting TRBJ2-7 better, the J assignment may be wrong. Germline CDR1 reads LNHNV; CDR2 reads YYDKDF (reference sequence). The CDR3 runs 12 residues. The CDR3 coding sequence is TGTGCCACCAGTTGGGGGTCCCACGAGCAGTACTTC. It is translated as CATSWGSHEQYF.

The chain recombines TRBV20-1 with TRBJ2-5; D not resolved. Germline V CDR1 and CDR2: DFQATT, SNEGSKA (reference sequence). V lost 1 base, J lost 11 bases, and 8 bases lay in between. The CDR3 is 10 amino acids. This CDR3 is CSARAEEQYF. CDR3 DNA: TGCAGTGCTAGAGCCGAAGAGCAGTACTTC.

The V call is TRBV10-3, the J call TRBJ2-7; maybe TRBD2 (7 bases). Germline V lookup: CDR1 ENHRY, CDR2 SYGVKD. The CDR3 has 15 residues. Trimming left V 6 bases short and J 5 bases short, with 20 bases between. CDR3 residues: CAIRGGGLVSHEQYF. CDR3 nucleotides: TGTGCCATCAGGGGGGGCGGACTAGTTTCCCACGAGCAGTACTTC.

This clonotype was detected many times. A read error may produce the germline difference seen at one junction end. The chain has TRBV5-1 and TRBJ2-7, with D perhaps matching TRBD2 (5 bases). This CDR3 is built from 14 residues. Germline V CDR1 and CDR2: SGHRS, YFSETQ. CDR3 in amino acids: CAISLVVDSYDQYF. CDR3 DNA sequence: TGCGCCATCAGCTTGGTTGTGGACTCCTACGATCAGTACTTC.

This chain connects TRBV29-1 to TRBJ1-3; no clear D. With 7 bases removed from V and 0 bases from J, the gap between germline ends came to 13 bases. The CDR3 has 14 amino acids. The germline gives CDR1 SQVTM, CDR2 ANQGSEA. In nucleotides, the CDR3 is TGCAGCGCTACCGACACCTACTCTGGAAACACCATATATTTT. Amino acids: CSATDTYSGNTIYF.

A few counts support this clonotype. CDR3 in DNA: TGCAGTGCACCCGGGATAGGAGAGACCCAGTACTTC. Amino acid sequence: CSAPGIGETQYF. The chain is built from TRBV20-1 and TRBJ2-5; a weak D match, TRBD2 (5 bases). Looked up from germline, CDR1 is DFQATT and CDR2 is SNEGSKA (reference sequence). This CDR3 is 12 amino acids long. Trimming removed 6 bases from V and 4 bases from J, with 12 bases in between.

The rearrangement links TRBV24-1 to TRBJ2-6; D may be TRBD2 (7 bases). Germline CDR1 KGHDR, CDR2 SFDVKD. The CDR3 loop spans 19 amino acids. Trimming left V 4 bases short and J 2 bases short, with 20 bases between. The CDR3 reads CATSESARGGRPGANVLTF. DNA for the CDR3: TGTGCCACCAGTGAATCCGCGAGGGGGGGACGGCCTGGGGCCAACGTCCTGACTTTC.

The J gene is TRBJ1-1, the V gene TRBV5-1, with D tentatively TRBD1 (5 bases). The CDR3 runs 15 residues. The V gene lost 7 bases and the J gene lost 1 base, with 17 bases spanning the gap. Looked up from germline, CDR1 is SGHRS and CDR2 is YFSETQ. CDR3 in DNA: TGCGCCAGCCACATCGGGACGGCCAGGAACACTGAAGCTTTCTTT. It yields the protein CASHIGTARNTEAFF.

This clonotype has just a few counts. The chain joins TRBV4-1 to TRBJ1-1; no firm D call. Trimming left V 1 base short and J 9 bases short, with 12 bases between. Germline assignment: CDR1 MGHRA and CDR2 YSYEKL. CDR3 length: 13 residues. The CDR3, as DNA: TGCGCCAGCAGCCAAGTTGATGCTGTTAAAGCTTTCTTT. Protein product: CASSQVDAVKAFF.

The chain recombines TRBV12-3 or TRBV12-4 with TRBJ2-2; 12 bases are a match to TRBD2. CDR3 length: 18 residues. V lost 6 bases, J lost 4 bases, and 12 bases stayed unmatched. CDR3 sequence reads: CASSKLAGTSGRTGELFF. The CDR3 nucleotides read TGTGCCAGCAGCAAACTAGCCGGGACTAGCGGGCGCACCGGGGAGCTGTTTTTT.

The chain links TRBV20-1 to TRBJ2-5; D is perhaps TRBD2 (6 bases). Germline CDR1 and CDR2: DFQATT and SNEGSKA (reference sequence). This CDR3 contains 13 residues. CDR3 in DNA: TGCATTGCCCCCAATCCGGGGAGGGAGACCCAGTACTTC. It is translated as CIAPNPGRETQYF.

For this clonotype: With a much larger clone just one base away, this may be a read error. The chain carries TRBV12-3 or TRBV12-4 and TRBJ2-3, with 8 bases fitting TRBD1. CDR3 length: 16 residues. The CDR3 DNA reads TGTGCCAGCAGAAAAGACAGGGGTGGAGAGACAGGTACGCAGTATTTT. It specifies CASRKDRGGETGTQYF.

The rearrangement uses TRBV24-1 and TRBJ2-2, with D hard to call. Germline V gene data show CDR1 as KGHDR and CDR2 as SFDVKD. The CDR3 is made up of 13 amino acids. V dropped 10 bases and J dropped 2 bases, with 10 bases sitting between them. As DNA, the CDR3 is TGTGCCACTCCCTGGGTTAACACCGGGGAGCTGTTTTTT. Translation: CATPWVNTGELFF.

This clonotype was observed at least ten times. CDR3 nucleotides: TGTGCCAGCAGCTCGGGGTCAGGGGGAGAGACCCAGTACTTC. Protein: CASSSGSGGETQYF. V and J are TRBV7-2 and TRBJ2-5; 7 bases fit TRBD1. Germline V lookup: CDR1 SGHTA, CDR2 FQGNSA. This CDR3 is 14 amino acids long. The ends lost 4 bases at V and 4 bases at J; junction bases unmatched: 6.

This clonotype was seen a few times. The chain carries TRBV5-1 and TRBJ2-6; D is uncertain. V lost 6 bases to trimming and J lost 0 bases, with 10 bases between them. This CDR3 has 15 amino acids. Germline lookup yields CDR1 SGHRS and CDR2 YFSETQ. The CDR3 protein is CASIPDISGANVLTF. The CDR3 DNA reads TGCGCCAGCATCCCAGACATCTCTGGGGCCAACGTCCTGACTTTC.

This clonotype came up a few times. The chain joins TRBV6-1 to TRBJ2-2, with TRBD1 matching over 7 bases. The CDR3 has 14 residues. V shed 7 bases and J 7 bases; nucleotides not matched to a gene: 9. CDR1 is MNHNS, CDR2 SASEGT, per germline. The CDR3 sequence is CASTLTRGNGELFF. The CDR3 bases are TGTGCCAGCACGCTTACCAGGGGGAACGGGGAGCTGTTTTTT.

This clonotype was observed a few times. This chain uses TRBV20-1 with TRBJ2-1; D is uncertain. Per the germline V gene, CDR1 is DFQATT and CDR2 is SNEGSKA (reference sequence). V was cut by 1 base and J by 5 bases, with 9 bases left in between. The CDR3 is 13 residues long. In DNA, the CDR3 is TGCAGTGCTAGAGTTGCTGGAAACAATGAGCAGTTCTTC. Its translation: CSARVAGNNEQFF.

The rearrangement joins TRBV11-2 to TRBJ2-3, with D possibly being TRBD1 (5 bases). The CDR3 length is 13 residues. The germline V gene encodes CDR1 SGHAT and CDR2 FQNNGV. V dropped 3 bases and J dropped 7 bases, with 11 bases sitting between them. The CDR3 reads CASSLGQSNTQYF. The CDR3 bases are TGTGCCAGCAGCTTGGGGCAGTCAAATACGCAGTATTTT.

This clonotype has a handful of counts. The DNA for the CDR3 is TGTGCCACCAGTGGTGGCAGCGGGGGGGCCCGTGAGCAGTTCTTC. This sequence encodes CATSGGSGGAREQFF. The chain couples TRBV24-1 to TRBJ2-1, with TRBD2 matching over 10 bases. After removal of 5 bases from V and 9 bases from J, the junction contained 9 bases not matched to a gene. Germline values: CDR1 KGHDR, CDR2 SFDVKD. The CDR3 totals 15 residues.